This T cell receptor (beta chain) was retrieved from a study of cytomegalovirus exposure and HLA in healthy donors (dated by TCRdb to about 2017). Regarding the complete study: An earlier analysis of approximately 600 of the donors reported 250 to 300 Gb of sequence data and roughly 100 million unique TCR beta sequences from about 179 million T cells. To predict cytomegalovirus infection status, the study brought together high-throughput TCR immunosequencing, statistical association of individual TCRs with disease status, and machine learning. The genetic ancestry cluster associated with self-reported Caucasian donors included roughly four fifths of the approximately 400 genotyped donors. Among roughly 370 genotyped donors of the cohort, an average of about 240,000 unique TCR beta nucleotide sequences were sequenced per donor, roughly 18% of them non-productive. In addition to the first cohort of 500 to 850 subjects, a separate validation cohort of 130 or so different subjects was used. The study used immunosequencing to profile the T cell repertoires of several hundred subjects and linked those repertoires to cytomegalovirus serostatus. The number of donors typed differed by locus, with roughly 629-640 for A, B, C, DRB1 and DQB1, roughly 520 for DQA1, about 610 for DPA1, and some 450 for DPB1. All discovery cohort repertoires had been generated using a single sequencing platform. The aim of the study was to test whether cataloging public T cell receptors could identify signatures of past pathogen exposure. To decide whether each TCR beta V gene segment behaved as functional or pseudogenic, an earlier analysis of approximately 620 of the donors relied on high-throughput TCR beta sequencing. Rather than using new phenotypic data, the later analysis identified candidate immune exposures from TCR beta sequences and from how often those sequences occurred across donors. Roughly five DR-DQ haplotypes were handled as single units for association and clustering, since linkage in the cohort was strong. Both class I and class II loci were covered by HLA typing, at four-digit resolution. A later analysis re-analyzed previously published TCR beta repertoires from 600 to 850 donors and added high-resolution HLA genotyping to study TCR occurrence patterns. An early release covering 550 to 700 HLA-typed donors comprised approximately 290 gigabases of sequencing data and roughly 86 million unique TCR sequences. Alongside the repertoire data, information on donor age, sex, ethnicity and CMV serostatus was compiled. In a later genetic analysis, genome-wide SNP genotypes for about three fifths of the 666 donors were used, and that subset was treated as a discovery cohort.

Spanning cysteine to phenylalanine, the CDR3 consists of 15 amino acids. The entry retains the CDR3 DNA only, 45 bases that are in frame from base 1. Trimming leaves V shorter by 0 bases and J shorter by 4 bases, with the junction holding 5 bases beyond the gene matches. CDR1 and CDR2 (SGHRS, YFSETQ) derive from the germline V gene. Preparation of the library involved the immunoSEQ multiplex PCR assay. For the multiplex PCR, a mixture combining 60 forward primers for TCR Vbeta segments and 13 reverse primers for TCR Jbeta segments was used. A multiplex PCR assay on genomic DNA amplified the CDR3 region of rearranged TCR beta genes. The Illumina HiSeq System was used to sequence the amplified TCR beta libraries as 87-base-pair reads. As for the original processing: Across the 500 to 750 repertoires, a later analysis counted roughly 77 million unique TCR beta chains, 9.5 million to 13 million of which were shared by at least two donors. Raw reads were error-corrected and collapsed into unique sequences by a nearest-neighbor algorithm in which closely related sequences were merged to remove PCR and sequencing errors. V, D and J gene segments were assigned by aligning CDR3 sequences to IMGT reference sequences. For a sequence to be retained, at least a six-nucleotide match to both a V gene segment and a J gene segment was required. Rearrangements were classified as productive when the CDR3 lacked stop codons and remained in frame with V and J, and all other rearrangements were classified as non-productive. CDR3 was defined by IMGT convention, running from the second conserved V-encoded cysteine to the conserved J-encoded phenylalanine. In an earlier analysis of around 640 of the donors, sequences lacking an unambiguous match to a single V gene segment were excluded. An earlier analysis of around 600 of the donors classified V segments as functional when productive rearrangements were above 56.7% and as segregating when the standard deviation between donors was above 5%. A statistical classification framework was built for diagnosing cytomegalovirus status from the catalog of TCR beta chain sequences. A later analysis assigned V and J genes by comparing TCR nucleotide sequences with IMGT/GENE-DB human TR gene sequences. Using the TCRdist pipeline, a later analysis assigned CDR3 sequences along with most-parsimonious VDJ recombination scenarios. In a later analysis, each TCR beta chain was defined by its CDR3 amino acid sequence together with its V-gene family, and reads lacking a unique V-gene family were excluded. In a later analysis, 450 to 600 highly shared, low-generation-probability nucleotide sequences were removed to address suspected cross-contamination and a sequencing artifact. In a later analysis, a clonal expansion index for each public chain was calculated from normalized within-repertoire ranks of inferred template counts. In a later analysis, generation probabilities were computed with a VDJ recombination model fitted to out-of-frame rearrangements, and the resulting probabilities were checked against IGoR. In a later analysis, TCR-TCR, TCR-HLA and TCR-CMV co-occurrence was scored with hypergeometric tests, and a repertoire-size bias correction was applied to TCR pairs. False discovery rates were estimated in a later analysis by permuting HLA or CMV assignments 20 times. A later analysis grouped co-occurring TCRs with DBSCAN, adding TCRdist sequence similarity when clustering within HLA-allele-positive subsets. Repertoires with fewer than 30,000 or more than 120,000 public chains were left out of co-occurrence clustering, as were a handful of repertoires with anomalous nucleotide sharing. The clones in this table, taken by TCRdb from immuneACCESS, are in-frame only. Not every clone is retained; where verified, under half of the shortfall comes from an unresolved V gene, and the cause of the rest is unknown. Clone size and V and J calls were adopted from that table, with D and trimming inferred from the DNA. In all, the sample holds about 98,000 clones, and approximately 79% of those were seen once. The ten largest clonotypes hold less than 2% of the sample.

The cohort was made up of about 610 healthy bone marrow donors. At the time of sampling, all cohort members were nominally healthy, though unrecorded immune exposures were likely present. The donor tested CMV seronegative and was one of the 352 seronegative cohort members. Every donor gave a peripheral blood sample, and the peripheral blood mononuclear cells from that sample were used for TCR beta sequencing. The Qiagen DNeasy Blood Extraction Kit was used to extract genomic DNA from the blood cell samples. Points the paper makes about the study in general: Approximately 16 rarely observed V segments, including chromosome 9 orphons, were excluded from the earlier analysis of some 590 of the donors because counts were too low. Some IMGT-functional V segments, including TRBV6-2 and TRBV6-3, could not be distinguished by the 87-base-pair reads and were therefore excluded. In the study, 164 TCR beta chains were listed as associated with cytomegalovirus. When HLA alleles, especially DR and DQ, strongly co-occurred, TCR associations were difficult to assign to individual alleles. Correlated functional status among segregating V segments might be attributable to linkage disequilibrium, but an unknown experimental factor could not be ruled out. This cohort had only TCR beta chains sequenced, and the lack of alpha or paired-chain data limited which features could be detected. Three of the identified cytomegalovirus-associated TCR beta chains were confirmed in vitro to be specific for cytomegalovirus antigens. In a later analysis, TCR association rates were found to vary across HLA loci, with the most associated TCRs seen for DRB1 alleles and the fewest for HLA-C alleles. In an earlier analysis of around 600 of the donors, most TCR beta V segments appeared in productive rearrangements about 90% or about 30% of the time, broadly matching IMGT annotations. A later analysis found that most CMV-associated TCR beta chains appeared HLA-restricted, with HLA associations seemingly driven largely by CMV exposure. Most TCR sequences were seen in very few donors, while some public TCRs were found in many individuals. In a later analysis, about 17,000 TCR beta sequences were associated with specific HLA alleles at a false discovery rate of 0.05. Because HLA typing was unavailable for some donors at each locus, only the typed subset was used in association tests. A later analysis found that HLA-associated TCR beta chains were more clonally expanded and had lower generation probabilities than equally common non-associated chains. Presence/absence analyses assumed roughly uniform sequencing depth across donors, an assumption that may not hold. A further reported finding was that TCR beta sequences accurately predicted the HLA-A and HLA-B alleles for most subjects in the first cohort. A later genetic analysis associated a missense DCLRE1C variant with V-gene and J-gene trimming of TCR beta chains, and an independent cohort replicated the association. The authors suggested that the approach could potentially be generalized to other disease states and immunological phenotypes. In a later analysis, several top co-occurrence clusters were reported to appear linked to parvovirus B19, influenza, CMV and Epstein-Barr virus. Compared with the roughly 700-donor mean, donors in an Asian-associated ancestry cluster had fewer N-insertions in productive TCRs, according to a later genetic analysis. The sequencing pipeline was judged likely to have produced a cluster of highly shared sequence variants as a technical artifact. CMV serostatus was the only immune exposure information available for the cohort. In both the original and validation cohorts, the classifier was reported to diagnose cytomegalovirus status with high specificity and sensitivity.

In regard to this clone: Its antigen remains unidentified. Nothing much larger sits one base from this clone, and base qualities are not available.

Recombination linked TRBV5-1 to TRBJ1-1; the central 8 bases match TRBD1. The specimen sequenced was PBMCs. The sequence was collected from a male donor in good health and CMV-seronegative. The CDR3 region has the sequence CASSLDRGSVTEAFF. The nucleotide sequence reads TGCGCCAGCAGCTTGGACAGGGGGTCGGTCACTGAAGCTTTCTTT.